A selection of T cell receptor beta chains follows, all from one sample in a study of blood T cell repertoires in COVID-19. TCRdb's copy holds only in-frame clones and misses some; the assay was immunoSEQ multiplex PCR. In the table there are under 300,000 clones, around 86% of which are singletons. Source material: peripheral blood. The receptors come from a woman aged 70-85 years with active or convalescent COVID-19. CDR3s leave out the opening cysteine and the closing phenylalanine or tryptophan.

CDR3	V
ASSLGSSYEQY	TRBV4-3
ASSEVRTEAF	TRBV7-2
ASSPLQGFETQY	TRBV18
ASSPPGLGTDTQY	TRBV4-2
ASRGGGKGYYEQY	TRBV2
ASSPGTFSNQPQH	TRBV7-8
ASSRQSGGPQH	TRBV13
ASSQEGSGTEAF	TRBV7-9
ASSLSGGVETQY	TRBV6-5
ASSPWDRDQPQH	TRBV9
ASSPGTPNTEAF	TRBV7-8
ASSVEENEKLF	TRBV9
ASSLELDSNYGYT	TRBV7-9
ASSSTGRRVYGYT	TRBV7-2
ACNRVNSPLH	TRBV3-1/TRBV3-2
ATSGEPALNEQF	TRBV19
ASWGRVYQPQH	TRBV14
ASKRVGQTNQPQH	TRBV2
ASSFLGAAGTKNTEAF	TRBV27
ASSYDGGEQY	TRBV7-3
ASSHLQGEAF	TRBV3-1/TRBV3-2
ASTRGQGISYEQY	TRBV9